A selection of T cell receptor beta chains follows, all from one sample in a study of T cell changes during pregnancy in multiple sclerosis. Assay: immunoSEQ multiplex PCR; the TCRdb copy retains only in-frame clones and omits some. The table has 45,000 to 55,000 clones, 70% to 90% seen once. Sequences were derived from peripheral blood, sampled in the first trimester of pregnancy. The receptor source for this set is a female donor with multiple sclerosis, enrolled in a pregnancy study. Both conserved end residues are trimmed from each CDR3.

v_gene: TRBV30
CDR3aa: AWTLQGGTNEQY

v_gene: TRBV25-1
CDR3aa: ASNTRDYQETQY

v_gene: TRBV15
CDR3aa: ATSRDRGNQPQH

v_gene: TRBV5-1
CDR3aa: ASSLGQGVDEQY

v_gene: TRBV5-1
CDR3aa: ASSPDSLTDTQY

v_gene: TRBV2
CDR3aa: ASSEWTGGGQPQH

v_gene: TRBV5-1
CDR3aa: ASSPLGGRVSYEQY

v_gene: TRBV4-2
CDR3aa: ASSRVVSYGYT

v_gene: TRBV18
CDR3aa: ASSPGQADTQY

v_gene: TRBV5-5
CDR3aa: ASSLYSNQPQH

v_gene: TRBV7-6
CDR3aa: ASSLTEWNEKLF

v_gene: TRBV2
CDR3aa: ASSLVFSDTEAF

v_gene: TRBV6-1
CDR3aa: ASSGRDRGNQETQY

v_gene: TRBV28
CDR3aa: ASSFIAGGPSRETQY

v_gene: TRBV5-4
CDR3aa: ASSEGPYGYT

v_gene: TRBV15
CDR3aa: ATSRDGGSSYNEQF

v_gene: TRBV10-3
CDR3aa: AIREGGLEAF

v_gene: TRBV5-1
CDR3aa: ASSLGPGTGYEQY

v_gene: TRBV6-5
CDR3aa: ASSRLALYNEQF

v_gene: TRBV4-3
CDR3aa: ASSQQRGLEAF

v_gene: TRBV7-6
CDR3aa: ASSLPDRLPYGYT

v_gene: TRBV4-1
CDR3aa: ASSQVGGFQLF

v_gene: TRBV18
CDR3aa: ASSLLVTDTQY

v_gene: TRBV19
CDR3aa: ASSMSPKGDTEAF

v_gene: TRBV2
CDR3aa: ASSAGHNTGELF

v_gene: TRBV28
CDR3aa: ASSALGGRQLGPSAGWTQY

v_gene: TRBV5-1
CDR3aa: ASSLDRAYEQY

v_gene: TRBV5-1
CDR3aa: ASSLAFAGGRDEQY

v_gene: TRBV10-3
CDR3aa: AISSGVTEAF

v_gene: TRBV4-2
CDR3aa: ASSQAPTGSYNEQF

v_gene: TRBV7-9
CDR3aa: ASNLLRGANTGELF

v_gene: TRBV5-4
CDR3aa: ASSLTSGGFGEQF

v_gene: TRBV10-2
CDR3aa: ASSERGGLDGYT

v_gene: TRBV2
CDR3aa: ASGLWRGVPNTGELF

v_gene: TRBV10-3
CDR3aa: AISQNQGVEAF

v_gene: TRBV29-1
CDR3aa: SAGNPGQNEKLF

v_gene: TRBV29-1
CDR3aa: SAVTPGQGPEGGYT

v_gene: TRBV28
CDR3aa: ASSSAAGTEVYGYT

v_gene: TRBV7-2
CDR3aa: ASSLFRWETQY

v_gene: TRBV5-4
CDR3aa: ASSPTTLETQY

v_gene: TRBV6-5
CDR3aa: ASKRQTGVQY

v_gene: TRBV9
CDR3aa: ASSVDRGGYT

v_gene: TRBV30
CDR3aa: AWSATSGALVKY

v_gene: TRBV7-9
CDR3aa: ASSLRDSLSYGYT

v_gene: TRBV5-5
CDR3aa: ASSLSFLRDTEAF

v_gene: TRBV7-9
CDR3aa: ASAGLRGTGNTIY

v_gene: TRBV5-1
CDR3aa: ASSFRDLNTEAF

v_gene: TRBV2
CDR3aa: ASSEARGTEAF

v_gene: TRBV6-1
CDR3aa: ASFWTGGERGYT

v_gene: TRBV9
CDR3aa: ASSPLGLYSYNEQF

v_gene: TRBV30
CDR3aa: AWRRENSPLH

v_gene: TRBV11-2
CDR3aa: ASSLGPSVFTDTQY

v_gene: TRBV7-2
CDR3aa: ASSLDGGLDTEAF

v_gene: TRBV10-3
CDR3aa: AIRGVFAGTEAF

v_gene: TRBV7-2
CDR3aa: ASSRQGSSYNSPLH

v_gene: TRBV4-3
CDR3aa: ASSPERTTQETQY

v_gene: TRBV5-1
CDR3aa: ASSLNFLGGNTIY